Described below is a single TCR beta chain sequence and its context. The antigen remains undetermined. This sample was taken from a study of cytomegalovirus exposure and HLA in healthy donors. General study findings and limits: The authors enumerated around 150 TCR beta chains as linked to cytomegalovirus.

V was pared by 0 bases and J by 3 bases, with 0 bases of the junction left unmatched. The germline gives CDR1 SGHRS, CDR2 YFSETQ. This CDR3 is built from 14 residues. PCR involved 60 Vbeta and 13 Jbeta primers. In the study's own analysis: As a later analysis found, there were approximately 80 million unique TCR beta chains, of which 8.5 million to 13 million were shared. Assay used: immunoSEQ multiplex PCR; TCRdb lists only in-frame clones, some missing. V and J calls plus clone size are reproduced from that table; the DNA served to infer D and trimming. There are around 200,000 clones in the sample; 70% to 85% occur only once, and around 1.7% lies in the top ten.

J is TRBJ2-7 and V is TRBV5-1; 10 bases line up with TRBD2. Sequenced input: PBMCs. The TCR was taken from a man aged 50 to 60 in good health and CMV-seronegative. CDR3 residues: CASSLGTSGYEQYF. Here the CDR3 DNA reads TGCGCCAGCAGCTTGGGGACTAGCGGCTACGAGCAGTACTTC.